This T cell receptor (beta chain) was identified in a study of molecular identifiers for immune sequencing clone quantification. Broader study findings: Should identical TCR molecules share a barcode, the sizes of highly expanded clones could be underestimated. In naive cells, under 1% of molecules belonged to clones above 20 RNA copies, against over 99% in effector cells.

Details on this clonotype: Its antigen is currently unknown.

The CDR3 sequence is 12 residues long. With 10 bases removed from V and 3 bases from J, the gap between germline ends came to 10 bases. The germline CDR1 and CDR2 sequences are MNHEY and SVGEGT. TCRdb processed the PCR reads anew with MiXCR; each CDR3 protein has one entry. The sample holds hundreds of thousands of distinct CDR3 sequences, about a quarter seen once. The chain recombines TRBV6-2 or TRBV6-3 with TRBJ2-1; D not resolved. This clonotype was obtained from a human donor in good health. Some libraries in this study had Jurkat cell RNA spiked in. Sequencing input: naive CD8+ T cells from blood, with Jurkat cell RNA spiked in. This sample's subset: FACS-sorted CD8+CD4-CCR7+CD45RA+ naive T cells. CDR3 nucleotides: TGTGCCACAGCAACCTACTACAATGAGCAGTTCTTC. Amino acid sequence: CATATYYNEQFF.